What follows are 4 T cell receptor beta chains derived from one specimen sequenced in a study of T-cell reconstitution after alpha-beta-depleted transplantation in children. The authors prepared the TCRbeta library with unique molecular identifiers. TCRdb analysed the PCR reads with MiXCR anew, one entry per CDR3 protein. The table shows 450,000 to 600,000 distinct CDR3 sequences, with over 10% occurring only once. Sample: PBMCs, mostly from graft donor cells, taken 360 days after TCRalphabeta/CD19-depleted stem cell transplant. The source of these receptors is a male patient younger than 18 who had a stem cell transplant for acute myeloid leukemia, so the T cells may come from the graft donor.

The CDR3, as DNA: TGTGCCAGCAGAGACAACTTCTACTCCACGAACACCGGGGAGCTGTTTTTT. Protein sequence: CASRDNFYSTNTGELFF. The rearrangement joins TRBV25-1 to TRBJ2-2; no reliable D call. V lost 6 bases, J lost 0 bases, and 17 bases lay in between. The germline gives CDR1 MGHDK, CDR2 SYGVNS. The CDR3 runs to 17 residues.

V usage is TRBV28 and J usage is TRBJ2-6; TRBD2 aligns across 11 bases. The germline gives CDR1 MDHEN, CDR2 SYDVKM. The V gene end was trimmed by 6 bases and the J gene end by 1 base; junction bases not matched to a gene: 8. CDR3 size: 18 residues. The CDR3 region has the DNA TGTGCCAGCAGCTGGGTGGCTAGCGGGAGGTCTGGGGCCAACGTCCTGACTTTC. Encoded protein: CASSWVASGRSGANVLTF.

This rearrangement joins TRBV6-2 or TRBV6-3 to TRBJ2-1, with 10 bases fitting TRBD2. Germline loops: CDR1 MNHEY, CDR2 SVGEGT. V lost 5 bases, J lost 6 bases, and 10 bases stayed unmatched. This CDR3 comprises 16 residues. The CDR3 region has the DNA TGTGCCAGCAGTACCTTTCTAGCGGGAGCATTCAATGAGCAGTTCTTC. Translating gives CASSTFLAGAFNEQFF.

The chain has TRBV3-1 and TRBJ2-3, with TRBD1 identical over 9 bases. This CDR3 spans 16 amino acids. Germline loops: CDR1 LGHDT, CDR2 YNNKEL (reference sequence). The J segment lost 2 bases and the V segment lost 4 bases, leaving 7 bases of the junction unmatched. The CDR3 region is CASSRGGQGHTDTQYF. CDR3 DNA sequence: TGTGCCAGCAGCCGCGGGGGACAGGGCCACACAGATACGCAGTATTTT.